These 32 T cell receptor beta chains share one sample of origin, sequenced in a study of neurological immune-mediated disorders. TCRdb independently ran MiXCR on the 5' RACE reads; one entry per CDR3 protein. The data hold just under 60,000 distinct CDR3 sequences, with around 3.5% observed a single time. The specimen sequenced was PBMCs. All receptors derive from a woman in her twenties or thirties with multiple sclerosis.

A remark on this clonotype: One end of the junction is discordant with germline, which a read error may explain. The rearrangement joins TRBV5-1 to TRBJ1-6; no definite D call. The CDR3 loop spans 13 amino acids. Germline-derived CDR1 and CDR2 are SGHRS and YFSETQ. Here the CDR3 reads CASSQIPGSPLNF. The CDR3 nucleotides read TGCGCCAGCAGCCAAATTCCAGGTTCACCCCTCAACTTT. Supplemented by reference TRBV5-1 and TRBJ1-6, the full variable domain reads KAGVTQTPRYLIKTRGQQVTLSCSPISGHRSVSWYQQTPGQGLQFLFEYFSETQRNKGNFPGRFSGRQFSNSRSEMNVSTLELGDSALYLCASSQIPGSPLNFGNGTRLTVT.

This clonotype was found many times. The J gene is TRBJ2-7, the V gene TRBV29-1; 10 bases are a match to TRBD2. The CDR3 spans 17 residues. From germline, CDR1 is SQVTM and CDR2 ANQGSEA. V was pared by 5 bases and J by 2 bases, with 15 bases of the junction left unmatched. The CDR3 DNA reads as TGCAGCGTTACCGGGACTAGCGACTATCGAAGCACCTACGAGCAGTACTTC. Amino acid sequence: CSVTGTSDYRSTYEQYF.

Ten or more counts support this clonotype. Here the CDR3 reads CASKTGSYEQYF. DNA for the CDR3: TGTGCCAGCAAGACAGGATCCTACGAGCAGTACTTC. The chain employs TRBV6-1 and TRBJ2-7; D might be TRBD1 (6 bases). CDR3 length: 12 amino acids. The germline V gene has CDR1 MNHNS and CDR2 SASEGT. The V end lost 7 bases, the J end lost 1 base, and 8 bases lay between the germline ends.

This clonotype has at least ten counts. The chain has TRBV4-1 and TRBJ1-5; D remains ambiguous. CDR3 length: 14 residues. Germline V CDR1 and CDR2: MGHRA, YSYEKL. V was trimmed by 0 bases and J by 3 bases, leaving 6 bases between them. The CDR3, as DNA: TGCGCCAGCAGCCAAGAAAGGGACAATCAGCCCCAGCATTTT. It is translated as CASSQERDNQPQHF.

The chain carries TRBV28 and TRBJ1-2; TRBD1 matches at 7 bases. Germline loops: CDR1 MDHEN, CDR2 SYDVKM. This CDR3 is built from 12 residues. The V segment lost 3 bases and the J segment 10 bases; nucleotides outside the gene matches: 5. The CDR3 sequence: CASSFGRGDYTF. The DNA for the CDR3 is TGTGCCAGCAGTTTTGGCAGGGGGGACTACACCTTC.

This clonotype has more than one count but fewer than ten. A much larger clone differs from this one at a single base, so this may be a read error. This chain connects TRBV5-6 to TRBJ2-2; D gene unclear. The CDR3 covers 13 residues. Germline V gene sequence: CDR1 SGHDT, CDR2 YYEEEE. The germline V and J ends were trimmed by 1 base and 6 bases, with 7 bases remaining between them. The CDR3 DNA sequence: TGTGCCAGCAGCTTGCACTTGTCCGGGGAGCTGTTTTTT. Its translation: CASSLHLSGELFF. Filled out from reference TRBV5-6 and TRBJ2-2, the complete variable domain reads DAGVTQSPTHLIKTRGQQVTLRCSPKSGHDTVSWYQQALGQGPQFIFQYYEEEERQRGNFPDRFSGHQFPNYSSELNVNALLLGDSALYLCASSLHLSGELFFGEGSRLTVL.

In its sample, this clonotype was seen many times. The chain recombines TRBV28 with TRBJ2-2; TRBD2 aligns across 9 bases. J was trimmed by 4 bases and V by 4 bases; bases with no gene match: 16. Per the germline V gene, CDR1 is MDHEN and CDR2 is SYDVKM. The CDR3 runs to 19 residues. CDR3 coding DNA: TGTGCCAGCAGTTATCTCCGCAGTAGCGGGGGCCTCGCCACCGGGGAGCTGTTTTTT. Amino acids: CASSYLRSSGGLATGELFF.

This clonotype showed up many times. The chain joins TRBV20-1 to TRBJ1-1, with a weak D call TRBD1 (6 bases). Germline CDR1 and CDR2: DFQATT and SNEGSKA (reference sequence). Trimming removed 6 bases at V and 5 bases at J, with 19 bases between. This CDR3 region has 14 residues. This CDR3 reads CSATTGGVRTEAFF. CDR3 in DNA: TGCAGTGCCACTACGGGGGGCGTTAGGACTGAAGCTTTCTTT.

The rearrangement joins TRBV5-1 to TRBJ1-2; D is ambiguous. V lost 7 bases to trimming and J lost 4 bases, with 11 bases between them. This CDR3 has 12 residues. Germline V gene lookup returns CDR1 SGHRS and CDR2 YFSETQ. This CDR3 reads CASGEGLYGYTF. CDR3 nucleotide sequence: TGCGCCAGCGGGGAAGGTCTCTATGGCTACACCTTC. The complete variable domain, with remaining parts taken from reference TRBV5-1 and TRBJ1-2, reads KAGVTQTPRYLIKTRGQQVTLSCSPISGHRSVSWYQQTPGQGLQFLFEYFSETQRNKGNFPGRFSGRQFSNSRSEMNVSTLELGDSALYLCASGEGLYGYTFGSGTRLTVV.

This clonotype was seen ten or more times. The chain uses TRBV20-1 and TRBJ2-1; D gene uncertain. Germline V CDR1 and CDR2: DFQATT, SNEGSKA (reference sequence). This CDR3 is 14 amino acids long. V was cut by 3 bases and J by 3 bases, with 12 bases left in between. The CDR3 spells CSASPRGVYNEQFF. DNA of the CDR3: TGCAGTGCTAGCCCCCGAGGTGTCTACAATGAGCAGTTCTTC.

This clonotype was seen many times. The chain links TRBV5-1 to TRBJ2-1; D may be TRBD2 (5 bases). This CDR3 contains 14 residues. Trimming cost V 4 bases and J 3 bases, with 11 bases left between them. In germline, CDR1 is SGHRS, CDR2 YFSETQ. The CDR3 loop is CASSVRDNYNEQFF. In DNA, the CDR3 is TGCGCCAGCAGCGTCCGGGATAACTACAATGAGCAGTTCTTC. Variable domain in full (rest from reference TRBV5-1 and TRBJ2-1): KAGVTQTPRYLIKTRGQQVTLSCSPISGHRSVSWYQQTPGQGLQFLFEYFSETQRNKGNFPGRFSGRQFSNSRSEMNVSTLELGDSALYLCASSVRDNYNEQFFGPGTRLTVL.

This clonotype appeared many times. This chain uses TRBV27 with TRBJ1-2; perhaps TRBD1 as D (6 bases). Trimming removed 6 bases at V and 2 bases at J, with 16 bases between. CDR1 is MNHEY and CDR2 is SMNVEV in the germline V gene (reference sequence). The CDR3 covers 15 residues. The CDR3 DNA sequence: TGTGCCAGCAGACCACTCGAGGGGGGGAACTATGGCTACACCTTC. This encodes CASRPLEGGNYGYTF.

Ten or more counts support this clonotype. The chain links TRBV7-9 to TRBJ2-1, with D possibly matching TRBD1 (7 bases). Germline CDR1 reads SEHNR; CDR2 reads FQNEAQ (reference sequence). Trimming stripped 5 bases from V and 1 base from J, with 24 bases between. The CDR3 loop spans 19 amino acids. CDR3 sequence: CASSPSARQGGRSYNEQFF. CDR3 DNA sequence: TGTGCCAGCAGCCCGTCGGCTCGGCAGGGGGGTAGGTCCTACAATGAGCAGTTCTTC.

This clonotype was picked up many times. The V call is TRBV13, the J call TRBJ2-7, with D possibly called TRBD1 or TRBD2 (5 bases each). The CDR3 has 14 amino acids. In germline, CDR1 is PRHDT, CDR2 FYEKMQ (reference sequence). The V end was cut by 5 bases, the J end by 5 bases, with 16 bases between. The CDR3 protein is CASSRGSSYDEQYF. The CDR3 DNA sequence: TGTGCCAGCAGCCGGGGCAGCTCCTACGACGAGCAGTACTTC.

This clonotype has a count of ten or more. The V call is TRBV7-9, the J call TRBJ2-1; 8 bases match TRBD1. Germline V lookup: CDR1 SEHNR, CDR2 FQNEAQ (reference sequence). Losses at the gene ends were 2 bases for V and 16 bases for J; bases not matched to a gene: 16. This CDR3 contains 15 residues. The CDR3: CASSLMPGQVGSLFF. In DNA, the CDR3 is TGTGCCAGCAGCTTAATGCCGGGACAGGTGGGGTCCCTTTTCTTC.

This clonotype was picked up many times. J is TRBJ2-2 and V is TRBV3-1, with TRBD2 matching 9 bases. V shed 6 bases, J shed 1 base, and the junction held 6 bases outside the gene matches. The CDR3 loop spans 16 amino acids. The germline gives CDR1 LGHDT, CDR2 YNNKEL (reference sequence). The CDR3 DNA reads TGTGCCAGCAGGAGAGAAGCGGGGGGGAACACCGGGGAGCTGTTTTTT. Translation: CASRREAGGNTGELFF.

Ten or more counts support this clonotype. V gene TRBV12-3 or TRBV12-4 combines with J gene TRBJ2-1, with no clear D. Trimming pared 2 bases from V and 5 bases from J, leaving 7 bases between. This CDR3 spans 13 amino acids. The CDR3, as DNA: TGTGCCAGCAGTTTACAAACAGACAATGAGCAGTTCTTC. It yields the protein CASSLQTDNEQFF.

This clonotype showed up many times. The chain recombines TRBV5-1 with TRBJ2-1; 7 nucleotides agree with TRBD2. Germline V lookup: CDR1 SGHRS, CDR2 YFSETQ. The ends lost 0 bases at V and 6 bases at J; junction bases unmatched: 3. This CDR3 comprises 14 residues. The DNA of the CDR3 is TGCGCCAGCAGCTTGGGGGGGGGTATCAATGAGCAGTTCTTC. Its translation is CASSLGGGINEQFF. Drawing the rest from reference TRBV5-1 and TRBJ2-1, the complete variable domain is KAGVTQTPRYLIKTRGQQVTLSCSPISGHRSVSWYQQTPGQGLQFLFEYFSETQRNKGNFPGRFSGRQFSNSRSEMNVSTLELGDSALYLCASSLGGGINEQFFGPGTRLTVL.

This clonotype was picked up many times. The junction differs from germline at one of its ends, possibly a read error. The chain has TRBV7-9 and TRBJ1-1, with 7 bases identical to TRBD1. CDR3 length equals 12 residues. The germline gives CDR1 SEHNR, CDR2 FQNEAQ (reference sequence). CDR3 nucleotides: TGTGCCAGCAGCTTGCTAGGGGGCGCGATGGGCTTT. This encodes CASSLLGGAMGF. Using reference TRBV7-9 and TRBJ1-1 for the parts outside the CDR3, the full variable domain is DTGVSQNPRHKITKRGQNVTFRCDPISEHNRLYWYRQTLGQGPEFLTYFQNEAQLEKSRLLSDRFSAERPKGSFSTLEIQRTEQGDSAMYLCASSLLGGAMGFGQGTRLTVV.

The sample holds a few counts of this clonotype. The chain is built from TRBV12-3 or TRBV12-4 and TRBJ1-4; 7 positions match TRBD1. V shed 1 base, J shed 3 bases, and the junction held 5 bases outside the gene matches. This CDR3 region has 16 residues. This CDR3 reads CASSLGQGGPNEKLFF. The CDR3 DNA reads TGTGCCAGCAGTTTAGGACAGGGAGGCCCTAATGAAAAACTGTTTTTT.

This clonotype was seen many times. The chain carries TRBV27 and TRBJ2-7; D remains unclear. Trimming removed 5 bases at V and 4 bases at J, with 12 bases between. Looked up from germline, CDR1 is MNHEY and CDR2 is SMNVEV (reference sequence). The CDR3 is made up of 13 amino acids. CDR3 bases: TGTGCCAGCAGTCCTGCGTCGGGTTACGAGCAGTACTTC. Its protein product is CASSPASGYEQYF.

This clonotype was detected ten times or more. The chain employs TRBV7-2 and TRBJ1-3; D gene ambiguous. The CDR3 extends over 15 amino acids. The germline V gene encodes CDR1 SGHTA and CDR2 FQGNSA. Between the trimmed V and J ends, which lost 0 bases and 0 bases, there was a span of 6 bases. The CDR3 spells CASSLAASSGNTIYF. The DNA for the CDR3 is TGTGCCAGCAGCTTAGCGGCAAGCTCTGGAAACACCATATATTTT.

This clonotype has a count of ten or more. The chain combines TRBV7-8 with TRBJ2-7; TRBD2 aligns across 16 bases. The CDR3 extends over 24 amino acids. Germline trimming cut 1 base from V and 2 bases from J; bases unmatched to any gene: 23. Germline CDR1 and CDR2: SGHVS and FQNEAQ. CDR3 sequence reads: CASSLVRIVPGLAGGLDDTYEQYF. CDR3 nucleotides: TGTGCCAGCAGCTTAGTCCGTATCGTCCCGGGACTAGCGGGAGGGCTAGACGATACCTACGAGCAGTACTTC.

The table lists this clonotype with many counts. The chain uses TRBV20-1 and TRBJ2-3; possible D gene TRBD2, 6 bases. V was pared by 6 bases and J by 2 bases, with 18 bases between. Germline V gene lookup returns CDR1 DFQATT and CDR2 SNEGSKA (reference sequence). The CDR3 totals 15 residues. The CDR3 DNA reads as TGCAGTGCCGGGACTTTTGGCGGGGTCACAGATACGCAGTATTTT. Translated, it gives CSAGTFGGVTDTQYF.

This clonotype was detected a few times. The chain recombines TRBV5-1 with TRBJ1-1; unclear D gene. The CDR3 loop spans 14 amino acids. Trimming pared 1 base from V and 0 bases from J, leaving 7 bases between. The germline gives CDR1 SGHRS, CDR2 YFSETQ. The CDR3 sequence is CASSLPRVNTEAFF. The CDR3 DNA reads TGCGCCAGCAGCTTGCCCAGAGTGAACACTGAAGCTTTCTTT.

This clonotype has ten or more counts. The chain recombines TRBV5-1 with TRBJ1-1, with 9 positions matching TRBD1. With 5 bases clipped from V and 2 bases from J, the junction kept 4 bases outside the gene matches. CDR3 length: 14 residues. The germline gives CDR1 SGHRS, CDR2 YFSETQ. The CDR3 spells CASRSTGGNTEAFF. The CDR3 DNA follows: TGCGCCAGCAGATCCACAGGGGGCAACACTGAAGCTTTCTTT.

At least ten counts were recorded for this clonotype. The CDR3, as DNA: TGCAGTGCCGTGGGGCAGGGGACCGGGGAGCTGTTTTTT. It encodes CSAVGQGTGELFF. V is TRBV20-1 and J is TRBJ2-2; a possible D gene is TRBD1 (6 bases). With 6 bases removed from V and 5 bases from J, the gap between germline ends came to 13 bases. Germline V lookup: CDR1 DFQATT, CDR2 SNEGSKA (reference sequence). CDR3 length: 13 amino acids.

The sample holds many counts of this clonotype. J is TRBJ2-3 and V is TRBV28; no firm D call. Trimming cost V 6 bases and J 4 bases, with 14 bases left between them. This CDR3 comprises 14 residues. The germline gives CDR1 MDHEN, CDR2 SYDVKM. The CDR3 loop reads CASRGSEVPDTQYF. In DNA, the CDR3 is TGTGCCAGCAGAGGGTCCGAAGTACCAGATACGCAGTATTTT.

This clonotype was detected only a few times. With a much larger clone just one base away, this may be a read error. J is TRBJ1-1 and V is TRBV5-1, with D possibly being TRBD1 (5 bases). In germline, CDR1 is SGHRS, CDR2 YFSETQ. This CDR3 has 13 amino acids. Trimming stripped 4 bases from V and 8 bases from J, with 15 bases between. The CDR3 loop is CASSPADTFEAFF. In DNA form, the CDR3 reads TGCGCCAGCAGCCCGGCGGACACTTTCGAAGCTTTCTTT.

This clonotype was detected only a few times. The conserved final phenylalanine or tryptophan is absent from the CDR3, which likely points to a read error. V is TRBV4-1 and J is TRBJ2-4; D is perhaps TRBD1 or TRBD2 (6 bases each). The germline V gene has CDR1 MGHRA and CDR2 YSYEKL. V shed 3 bases and J shed 0 bases, with 15 bases lying between them. The CDR3 totals 17 residues. CDR3 DNA: TGCGCCAGCAGCCACCCGGGGGCAGGGGAAGCCAAAAACATTCAGTACAAC. Translating gives CASSHPGAGEAKNIQYN.

The V call is TRBV7-3, the J call TRBJ2-3; 7 nucleotides line up with TRBD2. Germline trimming cut 5 bases from V and 2 bases from J; bases unmatched to any gene: 7. The germline CDR1 and CDR2 sequences are SGHTA and FQGTGA. CDR3 size: 15 residues. In DNA form, the CDR3 reads TGTGCCAGCAGCCGATGGGGGGGGTCCACAGATACGCAGTATTTT. Translating it yields CASSRWGGSTDTQYF.

In its sample, this clonotype was seen many times. In DNA form, the CDR3 reads TGTGCCACCAGTGATGGATCAGAGCGGACCCAGTACTTC. The encoded protein is CATSDGSERTQYF. The genes are TRBV24-1 and TRBJ2-5; D remains unclear. The CDR3 has 13 residues. CDR1 and CDR2 from the germline V gene are KGHDR and SFDVKD. V was pared by 3 bases and J by 7 bases, with 11 bases between.